This entry features one T cell receptor beta chain sequence. This clone was picked up a small number of times. The antigen it recognizes is unknown. No much larger clonotype is one base removed from it; base qualities were not supplied. The library relied on PCR. Data came from an Illumina HiSeq 4000. The TCR beta-chain CDR3 region of each patient was profiled by high-throughput sequencing. Under the source paper's analysis protocol: A classifier to discriminate distant-metastatic papillary thyroid cancer patients was built from CDR3 differences across clinicopathological groups. The Shannon index was used to assess repertoire diversity, and the Morisita-Horn index was used to assess tumor-blood repertoire similarity. Starting from the raw public reads, TCRdb applied fastp trimming at Q25, assembled clones with MiXCR and retained in-frame beta chains. The V and J calls here are based on TCRdb, not the publication. This sample is represented by some 32,000 clones; 15% to 20% of them were singletons. The top ten clonotypes cover about 7.8% of the sample.

This specimen comes from a study of metastatic and nonmetastatic thyroid tumors (dated by TCRdb to 2018 to 2021). Concerning the study at large: The researchers compared repertoires between peripheral blood samples and tumor or nodule tissue samples from patients with malignant or benign thyroid disease. Points the paper makes about the study in general: In both blood and tumor samples, TCR beta diversity was reported to be significantly higher in malignant tumors than in benign nodules.

The CDR3 spans 15 residues, from the cysteine through the phenylalanine. The DNA shown is the 45-base CDR3, in frame from base 1. For this chain, trimming is 6 bases at the V end and 3 bases at the J end, and the number of junction bases without a gene match is 9. The CDR1 and CDR2 encoded by the germline V gene (reference sequence) are WNHNN and SYGVQD. Before undergoing thyroid surgery, none of the patients had been given any kind of treatment. The study retrospectively analysed patient clinical samples collected from about 2012 to 2018 using T-cell receptor beta sequencing. The receptor was derived from a female donor with papillary thyroid cancer or a benign thyroid nodule (not recorded which). Some clones in this sample may be carry-over from other donors' samples. Material for sequencing was blood. The rearrangement joined TRBV10-1 to TRBJ2-7, and 9 junctional nucleotides match TRBD2. CDR3 sequence: CASSLRRLAVYEQYF. The DNA sequence is as follows: TGCGCCAGCAGCCTCCGGAGACTAGCGGTCTACGAGCAGTACTTC.